Given below is one T cell receptor beta chain in context. Germline CDR1 reads SGHRS; CDR2 reads YFSETQ. Trimming removed 4 bases from V and 3 bases from J, with 12 bases in between. This CDR3 region has 14 residues. The entry originates in a study of blood T cell repertoires in COVID-19. Looking at the study overall: Collection of acute and convalescent COVID-19 samples took place in the United States, Italy and Spain.

Sequencing used immunoSEQ multiplex PCR; TCRdb keeps in-frame clones, though not all of them. The table records under 70,000 clones, approximately 79% of them present only once. The sequence was obtained from a woman of 80 years or more with active or convalescent COVID-19. The chain uses TRBV5-1 and TRBJ2-3, with D maybe TRBD1 (5 bases). The sequencing input was peripheral blood. CDR3: CASSVETATDTQYF. Written as DNA, the CDR3 is TGCGCCAGCAGCGTAGAGACAGCTACAGATACGCAGTATTTT. The whole variable domain, filled in from reference TRBV5-1 and TRBJ2-3, reads KAGVTQTPRYLIKTRGQQVTLSCSPISGHRSVSWYQQTPGQGLQFLFEYFSETQRNKGNFPGRFSGRQFSNSRSEMNVSTLELGDSALYLCASSVETATDTQYFGPGTRLTVL.